The rows below give T cell receptor beta chains drawn from one sample of a study of blood T cells in healthy people across ages. MiXCR, run by TCRdb on the 5' RACE reads, gives a single entry per CDR3 protein. This sample has about 1 million distinct CDR3 sequences, with around 25% found just once. These data were likewise used in another study, on T cells of mothers and their children.

Material: blood. These TCRs come from a girl between 2 and 10 years old in good health. Both conserved end residues are part of each CDR3. The D gene is left open where the match is weak. Not all rows give a size; the values are once, few, many and, for expanded clones, a class.

>TRBJ1-1|-|TRBV7-3|-
TGTGCCAGCAGCTTTTTCCCTCCCACTCAGGATGAAGCTTTCTTT
CASSFFPPTQDEAFF
>TRBJ1-4|-|TRBV2|-
TGTGCCAGCATTGCGTCAAGTGGTGAAAAACTGTTTTTT
CASIASSGEKLFF
>TRBJ2-5|-|TRBV28|TRBD2
TGTGCCAGCAGTTTAACTAGCGGGAATAAAGAGACCCAGTACTTC
CASSLTSGNKETQYF
>TRBJ2-3|few|TRBV11-3|-
TGTGCCAGCAGCTTACTCTGGGGGGCACAAAGCACAGATACGCAGTATTTT
CASSLLWGAQSTDTQYF
>TRBJ2-1|-|TRBV3-1|-
TGTGCCAGCAGCCAAGATCGGGGGGCATCGGTCGATGAGCAGTTCTTC
CASSQDRGASVDEQFF
>TRBJ1-2|-|TRBV12-3/TRBV12-4|-
TGTGCCAGCAGTCAAGGGCTGGACGGTTGGGACGGCTACACCTTC
CASSQGLDGWDGYTF
>TRBJ1-5|-|TRBV14|-
TGTGCCAGCAGCCAGGGGAGAGGTGGGCCCCAGCATTTT
CASSQGRGGPQHF
>TRBJ1-1|-|TRBV7-9|-
TGTGCCAGCAGCTTAGCGCGGGGGGCGAAAATTTTCTTT
CASSLARGAKIFF
>TRBJ1-4|-|TRBV7-9|-
TGTGCCAGCAGCTTAGTCCCAAGCTCCGAAAAACTGTTTTTT
CASSLVPSSEKLFF
>TRBJ2-2|few|TRBV29-1|-
TGCAGCGTTGAAGATCTTGGCGATGGCACCGGGGAGCTGTTTTTT
CSVEDLGDGTGELFF
>TRBJ2-5|few|TRBV29-1|-
TGCAGCCTTCTGACAGAAGAGACCCAGTACTTC
CSLLTEETQYF
>TRBJ2-7|-|TRBV20-1|TRBD2
TGCAGTGCTAGAGGGGTCGGGGGGACCTACGAGCAGTACTTC
CSARGVGGTYEQYF
>TRBJ1-2|-|TRBV15|-
TGTGCCACCAGCAGAGAGGCGTACGTCGGCTGCACCTTC
CATSREAYVGCTF
>TRBJ1-5|few|TRBV20-1|-
TGCAGTGCTAGCTTGCCGAATCAGCCCCAGCATTTT
CSASLPNQPQHF
>TRBJ2-1|few|TRBV16|-
TGTGCCAGCAGCCAATCAACAGCATACAATGAGCAGTTCTTC
CASSQSTAYNEQFF
>TRBJ2-5|few|TRBV29-1|-
TGCAGCGTTGAGGGGAGCCCCAGTATGGGAGAGACCCAGTACTTC
CSVEGSPSMGETQYF
>TRBJ2-1|-|TRBV12-3/TRBV12-4|TRBD1
TGTGCCAGCAGTTTACCGGAAAGGACAGGGCAGTTCTTC
CASSLPERTGQFF
>TRBJ2-4|few|TRBV2|TRBD2
TGTGCCAGCAGTCGGACTAGCGGGATTAACATTCAGTACTTC
CASSRTSGINIQYF
>TRBJ2-3|-|TRBV29-1|-
TGCAGCGTTGAATGGTGGGCAGATACGCAGTATTTT
CSVEWWADTQYF
>TRBJ2-1|-|TRBV5-1|TRBD2
TGCGCCAGCAGCATGACTAGCGGGAATGAGCAGTTCTTC
CASSMTSGNEQFF
>TRBJ2-1|-|TRBV5-1|-
TGCGCCAGCAGCTTGGAATCTCGGGGGCGGGCTGAGCAGTTCTTC
CASSLESRGRAEQFF
>TRBJ2-7|few|TRBV7-9|-
TGTGCCAGCAGCTTAACGCAAACCTACGAGCAGTACTTC
CASSLTQTYEQYF
>TRBJ2-1|-|TRBV7-2|-
TGTGCCAGCAGCCTCATTCTACGGCTAGCGCCCCACAATGAGCAGTTCTTC
CASSLILRLAPHNEQFF
>TRBJ1-5|-|TRBV6-5|TRBD1
TGTGCCAGCAGCCGACAGGGGTTGAATCAGCCCCAGCATTTT
CASSRQGLNQPQHF
>TRBJ2-3|few|TRBV11-3|TRBD1
TGTGCCAGCGGGCCCAATCCGGGACAGCCCACAGATACGCAGTATTTT
CASGPNPGQPTDTQYF
>TRBJ1-3|-|TRBV28|TRBD1
TGTGCCAGTAGGTTACAGGGGGCTTTCAGAAACACCATATATTTT
CASRLQGAFRNTIYF
>TRBJ1-2|-|TRBV29-1|TRBD1
TGCAGCGTTGATCTACCGGGACAGGGGTATGAAGGCTACACCTTC
CSVDLPGQGYEGYTF
>TRBJ1-2|-|TRBV19|-
TGTGCCAGTAGTATGGCACAGGGAGTGGCAATAGATGGCTACACCTTC
CASSMAQGVAIDGYTF
>TRBJ2-1|many|TRBV7-2|-
TGTGCCAGCAGCTTATTGGTTGCCTACAATGAGCAGTTCTTC
CASSLLVAYNEQFF
>TRBJ2-5|few|TRBV7-8|-
TGTGCCAGCAGCTTCTCGAGAACCGAGACCCAGTACTTC
CASSFSRTETQYF
>TRBJ2-5|once|TRBV20-1|-
TGCAGTGCTGAAAGGAGTACAGGAATAAAAGAGACCCAGTACTTC
CSAERSTGIKETQYF
>TRBJ2-7|few|TRBV2|-
TGTGCCAGCGTGGGTCCGCTCGACCACTACGAGCAGTACTTC
CASVGPLDHYEQYF
>TRBJ1-1|-|TRBV9|-
TGTGCCAGCAGCCCTTCGGGAGGAAGGCCTGAAGCTTTCTTT
CASSPSGGRPEAFF
>TRBJ2-5|-|TRBV3-1|-
TGTGCCAGCAGCCAAGCGGGGGAGGCCCAGTACTTC
CASSQAGEAQYF
>TRBJ2-1|-|TRBV24-1|-
TGTGCCACCAGTGATCCGGGGATAGGAGTCCAGTTCTTC
CATSDPGIGVQFF
>TRBJ2-3|-|TRBV10-1|-
TGCGCCAGCAGTGAGTCCTTCGGGAGAGGGGGGGCAGATACGCAGTATTTT
CASSESFGRGGADTQYF
>TRBJ2-5|-|TRBV28|TRBD1
TGTGCCAGCAGTTCCCCGACAGGGGGGGAGAGGACCCAGTACTTC
CASSSPTGGERTQYF
>TRBJ1-1|-|TRBV19|-
TGTGCCAGTAGTATAGCTGAGAACACTGAAGCTTTCTTT
CASSIAENTEAFF
>TRBJ2-1|-|TRBV29-1|-
TGCAGCGTCCCCGGGGTTGAGCAGTTCTTC
CSVPGVEQFF
>TRBJ1-3|-|TRBV28|-
TGTGCCAGCAGGGGCCGGAACACCATATATTTT
CASRGRNTIYF
>TRBJ2-5|-|TRBV5-1|-
TGCGCCAGCAGCTTTGAGCGGGACAGTATGGAGACCCAGTACTTC
CASSFERDSMETQYF
>TRBJ2-7|few|TRBV7-9|-
TGTGCCAGCAGCTTAGCGATGACTACCGAGCAGTACTTC
CASSLAMTTEQYF
>TRBJ2-1|-|TRBV20-1|-
TGCAGTGCTAGAGATAGGATTATAATGTATGAGCAGTTCTTC
CSARDRIIMYEQFF
>TRBJ2-5|many|TRBV29-1|-
TGCAGCGTCGAAGGTTTCGGTGACCAGTACTTC
CSVEGFGDQYF
>TRBJ1-2|few|TRBV4-3|-
TGCGCCAGCAGCGGTGCAATTAACTATGGCTACACCTTC
CASSGAINYGYTF
>TRBJ2-5|-|TRBV9|TRBD2
TGTGCCAGCACCGGAGCGGGGGAATCAGAGACCCAGTACTTC
CASTGAGESETQYF
>TRBJ2-2|-|TRBV6-1|TRBD2
TGTGCCAGCAGACCACTAGCGGGGGGCGACACCGGGGAGCTGTTTTTT
CASRPLAGGDTGELFF
>TRBJ2-1|-|TRBV7-9|-
TGTGCCAGCAGCTCCCAGCAGGGGCCCTACAATGAGCAGTTCTTC
CASSSQQGPYNEQFF
>TRBJ2-7|-|TRBV20-1|-
TGCAGTGCTAGAGACGTGGGAGGCTCTGGTTACGAGCAGTACTTC
CSARDVGGSGYEQYF
>TRBJ2-1|few|TRBV12-3/TRBV12-4|TRBD2
TGTGCCAGCAGTGCCCCTAGCGGTTCCCACAATGAGCAGTTCTTC
CASSAPSGSHNEQFF
>TRBJ1-4|-|TRBV5-1|-
TGCGCCAGCAGCTTGAATAGTCCTAATGAAAAACTGTTTTTT
CASSLNSPNEKLFF
>TRBJ2-3|-|TRBV5-4|-
TGTGCCAGCAGCTTGTTCCCAAACTTGGGCACAGATACGCAGTATTTT
CASSLFPNLGTDTQYF
>TRBJ2-3|-|TRBV13|-
TGTACCAGCAGCTTAGGAGAAGCACCCACAGATACGCAGTATTTT
CTSSLGEAPTDTQYF
>TRBJ2-1|-|TRBV3-1|-
TGTGCCAGCAGCCCGCGGGTCCTCTCCTACAATGAGCAGTTCTTC
CASSPRVLSYNEQFF
>TRBJ1-1|-|TRBV6-2/TRBV6-3|-
TGTGCCAGCAGTCCGAATGGATACAGGGCCAACACTGAAGCTTTCTTT
CASSPNGYRANTEAFF
>TRBJ1-3|-|TRBV19|-
TGTGCCAGTAGTATGGACAGCAGCATTTCTGGAAACACCATATATTTT
CASSMDSSISGNTIYF